The clone carrying this T cell receptor beta chain turned up a few times. The antigen is unknown. These data come from a study of naive and memory T cell subsets. Specified treatment: skin biopsy from PPD injection site in Mantoux-positive individual. A UMI-containing oligonucleotide was joined by 3' ligation to the TCR cDNA template. Tuberculin skin test biopsies were taken where PPD was injected in Mantoux-positive people. Reverse transcription used DNase-treated unsorted total RNA, aiming for roughly 1 to 1,100 ng. The SP2 primer and nested alpha and beta constant region primers amplified ligated cDNA in four rounds. TCRdb used MiXCR to reprocess the UMI-ligation and nested PCR reads, holding one entry per CDR3 protein. The data hold some 30,000 distinct CDR3 sequences, with roughly 7.3% observed a single time. Study results and caveats: This RNA-based method may be sensitive to activation-related transcript changes.

Trimming stripped 6 bases from V and 4 bases from J, with 17 bases between. The CDR3 runs to 15 residues. CDR1 and CDR2 from the germline V gene are MNHEY and SMNVEV (reference sequence). The sequences come from skin, collected from a tuberculin skin test site. V gene TRBV27 combines with J gene TRBJ2-3; TRBD1 or TRBD2 may be the D gene (5 bases each). The source is an adult in good health. The CDR3 sequence is CASSHRDLGADTQYF. CDR3 DNA sequence: TGTGCCAGCAGCCACCGGGACCTCGGGGCAGATACGCAGTATTTT.